Following are 13 T cell receptor beta chains from one sample sequenced in a study of blood T cell repertoires in COVID-19. Data came from immunoSEQ multiplex PCR; TCRdb stores just in-frame clones and leaves some out. The top ten hold around 25% of the sample, which has 90,000 to 100,000 clones, around 72% seen once. The sequencing sample was made of peripheral blood. Receptors originate from a woman in her sixties or seventies in a cohort sampled during active or convalescent COVID-19.

The chain combines TRBV3-1 (or the pseudogene TRBV3-2) with TRBJ1-1, with no clear D. The V gene's germline CDR1 is LGHDT and CDR2 YNNKEL (reference sequence). The CDR3 is made up of 13 amino acids. Trimming removed 1 base from V and 12 bases from J, with 15 bases in between. The CDR3 bases are TGTGCCAGCAGCCAAGGAGGCGTTTTCGACTCTTTCTTT. Translation gives CASSQGGVFDSFF.

Points on this clone: This sample includes further DNA sequences coding for the same CDR3. The rearrangement joins TRBV12-3 or TRBV12-4 to TRBJ2-5, with 8 bases matching TRBD2. J gave up 1 base and V 6 bases, and 1 base lay outside the gene matches. CDR3 length: 13 residues. The CDR3 DNA follows: TGTGCCAGCAGACGGGGGGGCCAAGAGACCCAGTACTTC. Translated, it gives CASRRGGQETQYF.

The V gene is TRBV2, the J gene TRBJ2-1; 10 bases match TRBD2. V was pared by 5 bases and J by 7 bases, with 8 bases of the junction left unmatched. CDR3 size: 15 residues. CDR1 and CDR2 (germline): SNHLY, FYNNEI. The DNA for the CDR3 is TGTGCCAGCAGTCCGGCTAGCGGGGGAGAAAATGAGCAGTTCTTC. Its protein product is CASSPASGGENEQFF.

In its sample, this clone was seen once. V and J are TRBV6-5 and TRBJ2-4; D perhaps matches TRBD1 (6 bases). Germline V lookup: CDR1 MNHEY, CDR2 SVGAGI. This CDR3 contains 15 residues. Trimming cost V 2 bases and J 8 bases, with 16 bases left between them. CDR3 in amino acids: CASSYVIGGVDIQYF. CDR3 DNA sequence: TGTGCCAGCAGTTACGTTATAGGGGGAGTTGACATTCAGTACTTC.

The rearrangement links TRBV7-9 to TRBJ2-5; perhaps TRBD1 as D (6 bases). This CDR3 comprises 15 residues. The ends were cut back, 5 bases at V and 2 bases at J, with 15 bases in the middle. The germline V gene has CDR1 SEHNR and CDR2 FQNEAQ (reference sequence). The CDR3 loop is CASSASGTPQETQYF. The CDR3 bases are TGTGCCAGCAGCGCATCCGGGACACCTCAAGAGACCCAGTACTTC.

The CDR3 loop reads CASSLWERDTQYF. The CDR3 DNA sequence: TGTGCCAGCAGTTTATGGGAGAGGGATACGCAGTATTTT. The V and J genes are TRBV27 and TRBJ2-3; possibly TRBD2 for D (5 bases). This CDR3 comprises 13 residues. The germline gives CDR1 MNHEY, CDR2 SMNVEV (reference sequence). Trimming pared 1 base from V and 6 bases from J, leaving 8 bases between.

The J gene is TRBJ1-6, the V gene TRBV9; unclear D gene. The CDR3 consists of 15 residues. CDR1 is SGDLS, CDR2 YYNGEE, per germline. The V gene lost 0 bases and the J gene lost 1 base, with 5 bases spanning the gap. CDR3 region: CASSVAGSYNSPLHF. The CDR3 DNA reads TGTGCCAGCAGCGTAGCCGGGTCCTATAATTCACCCCTCCACTTT.

The chain uses TRBV2 and TRBJ2-2, with D possibly TRBD1 on 5 matching bases. This CDR3 has 14 residues. CDR1 SNHLY and CDR2 FYNNEI come from the germline V gene. V gave up 7 bases and J gave up 0 bases, with 9 bases separating them. The CDR3 sequence is CASKGSPNTGELFF. The DNA of the CDR3 is TGTGCCAGCAAGGGGTCTCCGAACACCGGGGAGCTGTTTTTT.

The V and J genes are TRBV19 and TRBJ1-3, with D perhaps TRBD1 (6 bases). The CDR3 has 16 amino acids. V shed 7 bases and J shed 1 base, with 17 bases lying between them. Germline V gene lookup returns CDR1 LNHDA and CDR2 SQIVND (reference sequence). CDR3 nucleotides: TGTGCCAGTAACCCACCAGGGGCCAGGTCTGGAAACACCATATATTTT. Its protein is CASNPPGARSGNTIYF.

The V gene is TRBV7-9, the J gene TRBJ2-1, with 9 bases that match TRBD1. The CDR3 has 18 residues. V gave up 0 bases and J gave up 6 bases; unmatched junction bases: 12. Germline V gene data show CDR1 as SEHNR and CDR2 as FQNEAQ (reference sequence). The DNA for the CDR3 is TGTGCCAGCAGCTTAGCGCGGGGTGGGACAGGGACCGCCAATGAGCAGTTCTTC. Protein: CASSLARGGTGTANEQFF.

The V call is TRBV5-4, the J call TRBJ1-3; tentative D call: TRBD1 (6 bases). Deletions cut 4 bases from V and 4 bases from J, with 15 bases between. The CDR3 runs 15 residues. Germline loops: CDR1 SGHNT, CDR2 YYREEE (reference sequence). The CDR3 loop reads CASSRTDGIGNTIYF. The CDR3, as DNA: TGTGCCAGCAGCCGGACAGACGGTATAGGAAACACCATATATTTT.

CDR3 loop: CASSQDSEQAYSYEQYF. Here the CDR3 DNA reads TGTGCCAGCAGCCAAGACTCCGAGCAGGCGTACTCCTACGAGCAGTACTTC. V is TRBV4-2 and J is TRBJ2-7; D gene unclear. The V and J ends lost 0 bases and 0 bases respectively, with 15 bases between them. The CDR3 loop spans 17 amino acids. Germline V gene sequence: CDR1 LGHNA, CDR2 YNFKEQ.

The V call is TRBV6-5, the J call TRBJ1-3; 8 positions match TRBD1. V was pared by 7 bases and J by 0 bases, with 5 bases of the junction left unmatched. The CDR3 length is 15 residues. Germline V lookup: CDR1 MNHEY, CDR2 SVGAGI. The CDR3 loop reads CASMLTGASGNTIYF. Written as DNA, the CDR3 is TGTGCCAGCATGCTGACAGGGGCCTCTGGAAACACCATATATTTT.